This TCR beta chain came from a study of T cell responses to AZD1222 COVID-19 vaccine. Study in general: Pooling was applied to second doses at about 4 or about 12 weeks. Findings and limits, study-wide: Just six AZD1222 recipients were seropositive at baseline. Spike was spanned by vaccine-associated CD4 TCRs, which were dominant at 160-218 and 743-854. Unmutated variant regions are reportedly the target of nearly half of TCRs that are spike-specific.

Worth noting for this clone: Its antigen remains unknown.

Generated by immunoSEQ multiplex PCR, the TCRdb table keeps only in-frame clones and is missing some. The table records about 130,000 clones, 89% of them present only once. The CDR3 totals 15 residues. Germline V CDR1 and CDR2: SGHNT, YYREEE (reference sequence). Trimming removed 2 bases at V and 4 bases at J, with 12 bases between. Sequenced here: peripheral blood, sampled on day 0 of AZD1222 vaccination. This chain joins TRBV5-4 and TRBJ2-2; D might be TRBD2 (6 bases). The clonotype comes from an adult in good health. CDR3 DNA sequence: TGTGCCAGCAGCTTATCAATCGGGGGCACCGGGGAGCTGTTTTTT. It encodes CASSLSIGGTGELFF.